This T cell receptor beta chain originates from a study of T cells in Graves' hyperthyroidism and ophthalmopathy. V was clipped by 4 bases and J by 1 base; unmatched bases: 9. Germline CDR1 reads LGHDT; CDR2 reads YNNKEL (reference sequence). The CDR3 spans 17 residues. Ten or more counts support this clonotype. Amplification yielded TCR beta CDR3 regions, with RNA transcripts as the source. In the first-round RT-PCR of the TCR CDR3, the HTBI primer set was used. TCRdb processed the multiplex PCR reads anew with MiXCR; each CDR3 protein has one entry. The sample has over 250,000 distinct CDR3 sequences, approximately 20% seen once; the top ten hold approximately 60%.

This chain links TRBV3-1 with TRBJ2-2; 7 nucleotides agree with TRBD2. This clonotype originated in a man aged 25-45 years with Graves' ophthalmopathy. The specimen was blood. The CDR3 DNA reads TGTGCCAGCAGCCGCCTAGCCGCTAGCGGGAACACCGGGGAGCTGTTTTTT. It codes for CASSRLAASGNTGELFF.